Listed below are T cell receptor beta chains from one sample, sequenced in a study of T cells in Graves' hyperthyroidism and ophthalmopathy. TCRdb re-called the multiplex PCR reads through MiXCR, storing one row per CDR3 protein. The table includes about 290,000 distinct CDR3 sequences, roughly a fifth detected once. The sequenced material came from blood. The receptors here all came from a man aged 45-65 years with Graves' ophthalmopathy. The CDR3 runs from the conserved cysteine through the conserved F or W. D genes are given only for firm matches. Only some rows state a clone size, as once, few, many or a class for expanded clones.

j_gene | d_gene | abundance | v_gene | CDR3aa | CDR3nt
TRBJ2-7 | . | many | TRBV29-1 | CSAGQMGEQYF | TGCAGCGCCGGACAGATGGGCGAGCAGTACTTC
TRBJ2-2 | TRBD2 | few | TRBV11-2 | CASSLAGASGRYTGELFF | TGTGCCAGCAGCTTAGCCGGGGCTAGCGGGAGGTACACCGGGGAGCTGTTTTTT
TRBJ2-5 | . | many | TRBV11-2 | CASSLGFPETQYF | TGTGCCAGCAGCTTAGGGTTCCCGGAGACCCAGTACTTC
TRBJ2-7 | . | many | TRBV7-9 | CASSPDAYEQYF | TGTGCCAGCAGCCCCGACGCCTACGAGCAGTACTTC
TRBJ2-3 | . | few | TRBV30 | CAWSVPSERAQYF | TGTGCCTGGAGTGTACCGTCCGAAAGGGCGCAGTATTTT
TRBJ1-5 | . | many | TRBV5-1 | CASSLAPGGPQHF | TGCGCCAGCAGCTTGGCCCCCGGAGGTCCTCAGCATTTT
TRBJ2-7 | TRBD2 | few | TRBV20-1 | CSASGPSGNYEQYF | TGCAGTGCTAGTGGGCCTAGCGGGAACTACGAGCAGTACTTC
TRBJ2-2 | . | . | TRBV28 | CASTPGPGDTGELFF | TGTGCCAGCACCCCCGGTCCGGGAGATACCGGGGAGCTGTTTTTT
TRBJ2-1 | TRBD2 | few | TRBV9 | CASSVGSGRDNEQFF | TGTGCCAGCAGCGTAGGTAGCGGGAGGGACAATGAGCAGTTCTTC
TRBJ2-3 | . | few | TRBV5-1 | CASSLDSASTDTQYF | TGCGCCAGCAGCTTGGATAGCGCTAGCACAGATACGCAGTATTTT
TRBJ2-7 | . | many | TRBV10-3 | CATSPDTYEQYF | TGTGCCACCTCCCCGGACACCTACGAGCAGTACTTC
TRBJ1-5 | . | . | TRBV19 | CASSTTAGVNQPQHF | TGTGCCAGTAGTACCACCGCGGGGGTCAATCAGCCCCAGCATTTT
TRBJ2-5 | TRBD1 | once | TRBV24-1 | CATGDSLYQETQYF | TGTGCCACCGGGGACAGCTTGTACCAAGAGACCCAGTACTTC
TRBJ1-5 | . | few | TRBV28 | CASSLSRGVNQPQHF | TGTGCCAGCAGTTTATCACGGGGGGTCAATCAGCCCCAGCATTTT
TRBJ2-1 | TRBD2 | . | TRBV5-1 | CASSLSGSNEQFF | TGCGCCAGCAGCCTCAGCGGGAGTAATGAGCAGTTCTTC
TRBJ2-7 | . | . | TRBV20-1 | CSASRGSSYEQYF | TGCAGTGCTAGTCGGGGGAGCTCCTACGAGCAGTACTTC
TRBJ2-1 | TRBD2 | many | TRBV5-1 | CASSPWGTSEGNEQFF | TGCGCCAGCAGCCCGTGGGGGACTAGCGAGGGAAATGAGCAGTTCTTC
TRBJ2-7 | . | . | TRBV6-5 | CASSYSRESYEQYF | TGTGCCAGCAGTTACTCGAGGGAATCCTACGAGCAGTACTTC
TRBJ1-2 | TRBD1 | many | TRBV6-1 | CASRTGQGRYTF | TGTGCCAGCAGGACGGGACAGGGACGCTACACCTTC
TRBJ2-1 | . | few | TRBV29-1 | CSFGGSGGEQFF | TGCAGCTTTGGCGGTAGCGGTGGGGAGCAGTTCTTC
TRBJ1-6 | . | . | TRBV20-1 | CSAGGRRDAYSPLHF | TGCAGTGCCGGGGGGAGACGGGACGCCTATTCACCCCTCCACTTT
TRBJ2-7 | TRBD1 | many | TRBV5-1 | CASSLVGGQYEQYF | TGCGCCAGCAGCTTGGTAGGGGGCCAGTACGAGCAGTACTTC
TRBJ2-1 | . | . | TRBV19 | CASGHRGGEQFF | TGTGCCAGTGGGCACAGGGGAGGCGAGCAGTTCTTC
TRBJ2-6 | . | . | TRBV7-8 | CASSLGRRGRSGANVLTF | TGTGCCAGCAGCTTAGGTAGGAGGGGACGATCTGGGGCCAACGTCCTGACTTTC
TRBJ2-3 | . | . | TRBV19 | CASSIRQRDTQYF | TGTGCCAGTAGTATACGACAGCGAGATACGCAGTATTTT
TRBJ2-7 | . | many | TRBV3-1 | CASSQDTTEQYF | TGTGCCAGCAGCCAAGATACAACCGAGCAGTACTTC
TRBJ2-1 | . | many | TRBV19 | CASTRDGGAYNEQFF | TGTGCCAGTACCAGGGATGGGGGCGCCTACAATGAGCAGTTCTTC
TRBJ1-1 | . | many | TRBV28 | CASSLRGVGAFF | TGTGCCAGCAGTTTGAGGGGAGTCGGGGCTTTCTTT
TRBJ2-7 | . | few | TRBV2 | CASNGQTTYEQYF | TGTGCCAGCAATGGACAGACCACCTACGAGCAGTACTTC
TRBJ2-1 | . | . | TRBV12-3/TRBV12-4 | CASSFSGTLDNEQFF | TGTGCCAGCAGTTTTTCCGGGACCCTAGACAATGAGCAGTTCTTC
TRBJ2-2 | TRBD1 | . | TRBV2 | CASRTGTGAGELFF | TGTGCCAGCAGAACCGGGACAGGGGCCGGGGAGCTGTTTTTT
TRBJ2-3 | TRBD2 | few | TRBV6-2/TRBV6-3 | CASSYSLSGSGDTQYF | TGTGCCAGCAGTTACAGCCTCAGCGGGAGTGGAGATACGCAGTATTTT
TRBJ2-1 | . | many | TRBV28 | CASTDLERMNEQFF | TGTGCCAGCACCGACCTGGAGCGGATGAATGAGCAGTTCTTC
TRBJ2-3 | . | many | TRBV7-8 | CASLPGSTDTQYF | TGTGCCAGCCTCCCGGGAAGCACAGATACGCAGTATTTT
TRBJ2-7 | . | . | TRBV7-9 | CATTRGASSYEQYF | TGTGCCACCACGAGGGGGGCTAGCTCCTACGAGCAGTACTTC
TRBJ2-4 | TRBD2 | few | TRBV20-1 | CSEAGAGNIQYF | TGCAGTGAAGCGGGAGCGGGAAACATTCAGTACTTC
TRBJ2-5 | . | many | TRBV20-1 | CSASTGPWGETQYF | TGCAGTGCAAGCACGGGACCCTGGGGGGAGACCCAGTACTTC
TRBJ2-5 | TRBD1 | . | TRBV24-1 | CATSDLNDRGETQYF | TGTGCCACCAGTGATTTGAATGACAGGGGGGAGACCCAGTACTTC
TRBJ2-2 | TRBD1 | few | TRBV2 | CASSWDRPNTGELFF | TGTGCCAGCAGTTGGGACAGGCCCAACACCGGGGAGCTGTTTTTT
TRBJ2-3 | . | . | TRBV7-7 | CASSLATQDTQYF | TGTGCTAGCAGCTTAGCGACCCAAGATACGCAGTATTTT
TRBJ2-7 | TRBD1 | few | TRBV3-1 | CASSQLTGGSSYEQYF | TGTGCCAGCAGCCAACTAACAGGGGGAAGCTCCTACGAGCAGTACTTC
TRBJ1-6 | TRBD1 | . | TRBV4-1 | CASSQDVTGANSPLHF | TGCGCCAGCAGCCAAGACGTGACAGGGGCTAATTCACCCCTCCACTTT
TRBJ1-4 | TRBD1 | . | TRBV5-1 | CASSLAGGTGGEKLFF | TGCGCCAGCAGCTTGGCCGGAGGGACAGGGGGCGAAAAACTGTTTTTT
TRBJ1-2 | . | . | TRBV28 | CASSFHHRDDGYTF | TGTGCCAGCAGTTTCCACCACAGGGACGATGGCTACACCTTC